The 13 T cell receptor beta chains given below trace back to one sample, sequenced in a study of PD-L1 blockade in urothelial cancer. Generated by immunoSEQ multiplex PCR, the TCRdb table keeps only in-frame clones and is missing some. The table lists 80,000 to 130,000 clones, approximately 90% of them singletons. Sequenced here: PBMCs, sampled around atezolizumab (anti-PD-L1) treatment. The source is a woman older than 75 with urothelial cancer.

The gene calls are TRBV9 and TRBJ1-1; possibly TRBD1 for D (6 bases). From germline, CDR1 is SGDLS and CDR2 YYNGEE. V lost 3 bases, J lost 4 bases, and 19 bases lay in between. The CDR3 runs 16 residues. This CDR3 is CASSESPLGGPTEAFF. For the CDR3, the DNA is TGTGCCAGCAGCGAGAGCCCCCTGGGGGGGCCCACTGAAGCTTTCTTT.

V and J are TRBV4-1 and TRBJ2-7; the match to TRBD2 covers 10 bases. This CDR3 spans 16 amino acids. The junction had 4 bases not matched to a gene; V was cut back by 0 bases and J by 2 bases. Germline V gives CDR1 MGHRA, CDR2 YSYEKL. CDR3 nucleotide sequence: TGCGCCAGCAGCCAAGAAGCACTAGCGGGGACCTACGAGCAGTACTTC. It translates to CASSQEALAGTYEQYF.

The CDR3 is CATSRDRGLKYNEQFF. The CDR3 DNA sequence: TGTGCCACCAGCAGAGATAGGGGGCTAAAATACAATGAGCAGTTCTTC. The J gene is TRBJ2-1, the V gene TRBV15; TRBD1 matches at 7 bases. The germline V gene encodes CDR1 LNHNV and CDR2 YYDKDF (reference sequence). V shed 0 bases and J 4 bases; nucleotides not matched to a gene: 6. This CDR3 spans 16 amino acids.

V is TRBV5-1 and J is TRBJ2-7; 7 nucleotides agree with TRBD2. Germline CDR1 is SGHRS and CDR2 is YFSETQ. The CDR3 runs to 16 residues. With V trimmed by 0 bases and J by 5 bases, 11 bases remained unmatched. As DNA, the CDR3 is TGCGCCAGCAGCTTGGATATGGCGGGAGATATCAACGAGCAGTACTTC. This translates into CASSLDMAGDINEQYF.

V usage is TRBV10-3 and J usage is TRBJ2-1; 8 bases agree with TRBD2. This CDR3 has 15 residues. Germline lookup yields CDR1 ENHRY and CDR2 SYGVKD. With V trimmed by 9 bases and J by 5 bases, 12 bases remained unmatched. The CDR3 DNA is TGTGCCATGGGAGGGAGCGGGAGCAGGAACAATGAGCAGTTCTTC. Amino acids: CAMGGSGSRNNEQFF.

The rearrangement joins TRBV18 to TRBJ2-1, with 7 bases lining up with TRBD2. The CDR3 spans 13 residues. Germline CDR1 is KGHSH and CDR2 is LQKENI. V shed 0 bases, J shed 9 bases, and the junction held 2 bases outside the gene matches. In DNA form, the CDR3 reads TGTGCCAGCTCACCACCGGGAGGGAGTGAGCAGTTCTTC. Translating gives CASSPPGGSEQFF.

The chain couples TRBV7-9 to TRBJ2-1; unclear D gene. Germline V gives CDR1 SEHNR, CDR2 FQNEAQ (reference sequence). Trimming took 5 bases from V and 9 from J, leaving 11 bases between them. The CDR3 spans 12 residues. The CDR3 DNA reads TGTGCCAGCAGCCAAGACTTTGCTGAGCAGTTCTTC. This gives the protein CASSQDFAEQFF.

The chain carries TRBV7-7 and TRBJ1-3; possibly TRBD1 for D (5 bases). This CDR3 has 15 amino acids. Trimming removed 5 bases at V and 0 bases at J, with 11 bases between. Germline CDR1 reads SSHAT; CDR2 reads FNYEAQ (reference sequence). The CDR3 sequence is CASSPHDSSGNTIYF. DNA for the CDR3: TGTGCCAGCAGCCCGCACGACAGCTCTGGAAACACCATATATTTT.

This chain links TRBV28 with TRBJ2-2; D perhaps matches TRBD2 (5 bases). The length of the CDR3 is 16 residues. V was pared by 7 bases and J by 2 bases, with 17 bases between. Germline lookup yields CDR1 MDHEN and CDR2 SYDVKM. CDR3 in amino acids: CASTRSGAANTGELFF. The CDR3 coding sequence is TGTGCCAGCACCCGCAGCGGAGCAGCAAACACCGGGGAGCTGTTTTTT.

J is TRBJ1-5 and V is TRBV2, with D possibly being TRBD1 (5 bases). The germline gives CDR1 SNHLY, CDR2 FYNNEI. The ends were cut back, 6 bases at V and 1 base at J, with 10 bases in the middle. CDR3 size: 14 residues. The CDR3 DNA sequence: TGTGCCAGCAGCGTGGACACGAGCAATCAGCCCCAGCATTTT. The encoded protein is CASSVDTSNQPQHF.

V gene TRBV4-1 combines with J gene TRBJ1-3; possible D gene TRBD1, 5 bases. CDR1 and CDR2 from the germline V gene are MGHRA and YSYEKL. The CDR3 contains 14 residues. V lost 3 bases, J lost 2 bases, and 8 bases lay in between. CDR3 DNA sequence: TGCGCCAGCAGCCAGGGAGGGGCTGGAAACACCATATATTTT. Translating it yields CASSQGGAGNTIYF.

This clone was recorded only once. The CDR3 DNA reads TGTGCCAGTAGTTCACATCAGTACTACACCTTC. Translating it yields CASSSHQYYTF. The chain combines TRBV19 with TRBJ1-2, with no clear D. CDR3 length: 11 amino acids. Germline values: CDR1 LNHDA, CDR2 SQIVND (reference sequence). Trimming stripped 5 bases from V and 10 bases from J, with 11 bases between.

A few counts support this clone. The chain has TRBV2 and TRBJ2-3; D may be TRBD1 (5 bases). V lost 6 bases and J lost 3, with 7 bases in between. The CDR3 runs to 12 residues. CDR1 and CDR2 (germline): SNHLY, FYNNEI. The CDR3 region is CASRTETDTQYF. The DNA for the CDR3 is TGTGCCAGCAGGACAGAGACAGATACGCAGTATTTT.